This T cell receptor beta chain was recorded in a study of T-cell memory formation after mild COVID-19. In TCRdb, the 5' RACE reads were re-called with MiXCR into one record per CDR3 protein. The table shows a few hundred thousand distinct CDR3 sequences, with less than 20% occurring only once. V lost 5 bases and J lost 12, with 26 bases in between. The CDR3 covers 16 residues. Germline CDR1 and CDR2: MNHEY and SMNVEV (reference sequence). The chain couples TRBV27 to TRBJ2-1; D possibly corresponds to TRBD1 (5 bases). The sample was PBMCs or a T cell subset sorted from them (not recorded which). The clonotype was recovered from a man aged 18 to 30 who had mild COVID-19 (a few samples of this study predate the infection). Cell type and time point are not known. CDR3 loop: CASSKDSVRVQMRQFF. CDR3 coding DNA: TGTGCCAGCAGTAAAGACAGCGTAAGAGTACAAATGAGGCAGTTCTTC.